One and the same sample provided the 22 T cell receptor beta chains below, sequenced in a study of beta chain features in type 1 diabetes. Every isolated RNA sample was fully reverse transcribed, so sequencing captured expressed TCRB transcripts. Data came from immunoSEQ multiplex PCR; TCRdb stores just in-frame clones and leaves some out. The repertoire holds over 500,000 clones, with around 15% as singletons. The sample taken for sequencing was naive CD4+ T cells from blood. These receptors all come from a man between 18 and 29 years old in good health.

The chain carries TRBV29-1 and TRBJ1-2, with 7 bases lining up with TRBD1. CDR1 and CDR2 from the germline V gene are SQVTM and ANQGSEA. The ends lost 4 bases at V and 8 bases at J; junction bases unmatched: 7. The CDR3 is 12 amino acids. This CDR3 reads CSVADRVPGYTF. In DNA, the CDR3 is TGCAGCGTTGCAGACAGGGTGCCAGGCTACACCTTC. The full variable domain, its missing parts supplied by reference TRBV29-1 and TRBJ1-2, is SAVISQKPSRDICQRGTSLTIQCQVDSQVTMMFWYRQQPGQSLTLIATANQGSEATYESGFVIDKFPISRPNLTFSTLTVSNMSPEDSSIYLCSVADRVPGYTFGSGTRLTVV.

This clone came up a few times. The chain's CDR3 is CASSTDRGWVRNTEAFF. CDR3 coding DNA: TGTGCCAGCAGCACCGATAGGGGCTGGGTTCGGAACACTGAAGCTTTCTTT. The gene calls are TRBV7-2 and TRBJ1-1; tentatively, D is TRBD1 (5 bases). The CDR3 spans 17 residues. The germline V gene encodes CDR1 SGHTA and CDR2 FQGNSA. The ends were cut back, 5 bases at V and 1 base at J, with 20 bases in the middle.

There are a few counts of this clone. This chain uses TRBV15 with TRBJ1-5; weak D call: TRBD1 (5 bases). The germline V and J ends were trimmed by 0 bases and 6 bases, with 12 bases remaining between them. Germline CDR1 is LNHNV and CDR2 is YYDKDF (reference sequence). The CDR3 is 15 residues long. The CDR3 spells CATSRDSRGAQPQHF. The DNA of the CDR3 is TGTGCCACCAGCAGAGATTCGCGGGGCGCTCAGCCCCAGCATTTT.

A few counts support this clone. The J gene is TRBJ1-5, the V gene TRBV2; 7 bases match TRBD1. Germline CDR1 and CDR2: SNHLY and FYNNEI. The junction had 11 bases not matched to a gene; V was cut back by 4 bases and J by 2 bases. This CDR3 comprises 17 residues. This CDR3 is CASSGTGTAMGNQPQHF. The CDR3 region has the DNA TGTGCCAGCAGTGGTACCGGGACAGCGATGGGCAATCAGCCCCAGCATTTT. Full variable domain (rest looked up from reference TRBV2 and TRBJ1-5): EPEVTQTPSHQVTQMGQEVILRCVPISNHLYFYWYRQILGQKVEFLVSFYNNEISEKSEIFDDQFSVERPDGSNFTLKIRSTKLEDSAMYFCASSGTGTAMGNQPQHFGDGTRLSIL.

This clone was detected only a few times. The chain has TRBV5-1 and TRBJ2-3; D possibly matches TRBD1 or TRBD2 (5 bases each). V lost 1 base, J lost 5 bases, and 14 bases lay in between. The CDR3 covers 15 residues. CDR1 and CDR2 from the germline V gene are SGHRS and YFSETQ. This chain's CDR3 is CASSLSGNGGDTQYF. CDR3 DNA sequence: TGCGCCAGCAGCTTGTCCGGGAATGGGGGAGATACGCAGTATTTT.

This clone was observed a handful of times. Other DNA variants within this sample encode the same CDR3. V usage is TRBV7-2 and J usage is TRBJ2-7; D ambiguous. The CDR3 is made up of 14 amino acids. V was trimmed by 1 base and J by 1 base, leaving 8 bases between them. Per the germline V gene, CDR1 is SGHTA and CDR2 is FQGNSA. CDR3 sequence reads: CASSLDGGSYEQYF. The CDR3 DNA sequence: TGTGCCAGCAGCTTAGATGGCGGTTCCTACGAGCAGTACTTC.

This clone was counted only a few times. This sample includes further DNA sequences coding for the same CDR3. The rearrangement links TRBV30 to TRBJ1-1; no clear D. The germline V and J ends were trimmed by 2 bases and 2 bases, with 6 bases remaining between them. The length of the CDR3 is 12 residues. The germline gives CDR1 GTSNPN, CDR2 SVGIG (reference sequence). The CDR3: CAWSRTNTEAFF. Written as DNA, the CDR3 is TGTGCCTGGAGTAGGACTAACACTGAAGCTTTCTTT.

This clone has a handful of counts. V usage is TRBV28 and J usage is TRBJ1-2; 7 nucleotides agree with TRBD1. With V trimmed by 4 bases and J by 8 bases, 7 bases remained unmatched. This CDR3 spans 13 amino acids. Germline CDR1 and CDR2: MDHEN and SYDVKM. The CDR3: CASSSSDRAGYTF. For the CDR3, the DNA is TGTGCCAGCAGTTCCTCTGACAGGGCCGGCTACACCTTC.

V usage is TRBV11-3 and J usage is TRBJ1-3; TRBD1 matches at 10 bases. Trimming removed 5 bases from V and 0 bases from J; junction bases left unmatched: 10. The CDR3 contains 18 residues. CDR1 is SGHNT, CDR2 YENEEA, per germline. CDR3 in DNA: TGTGCCAGCAGCCCGGGACAGGGGATGAAGAGCTCTGGAAACACCATATATTTT. The encoded protein is CASSPGQGMKSSGNTIYF.

This clone was picked up a small number of times. The V call is TRBV30, the J call TRBJ2-7; tentatively, D is TRBD1 (6 bases). The germline gives CDR1 GTSNPN, CDR2 SVGIG (reference sequence). Trimming took 3 bases from V and 3 from J, leaving 18 bases between them. This CDR3 contains 15 residues. CDR3 region: CAWSPDRRRHYEQYF. CDR3 nucleotide sequence: TGTGCCTGGAGCCCAGACAGGAGGAGGCACTACGAGCAGTACTTC.

The rearrangement uses TRBV5-4 and TRBJ1-2, with unresolved D. The germline gives CDR1 SGHNT, CDR2 YYREEE (reference sequence). Trimming cost V 4 bases and J 4 bases, with 17 bases left between them. This CDR3 region has 15 residues. For the CDR3, the DNA is TGTGCCAGCAGCCCGGACTGGCAGGCGAGCTATGGCTACACCTTC. Its protein is CASSPDWQASYGYTF.

This clone has more than one count but fewer than ten. The sample holds other DNA sequences that translate to the same CDR3. The chain employs TRBV18 and TRBJ2-3; D is unresolved. Trimming left V 3 bases short and J 5 bases short, with 6 bases between. The V gene's germline CDR1 is KGHSH and CDR2 LQKENI. CDR3 length: 12 amino acids. CDR3 protein: CASSPLGDTQYF. Here the CDR3 DNA reads TGTGCCAGCTCACCTTTAGGAGATACGCAGTATTTT.

The chain uses TRBV28 and TRBJ1-2; D is undetermined. Germline-derived CDR1 and CDR2 are MDHEN and SYDVKM. The ends were cut back, 1 base at V and 4 bases at J, with 7 bases in the middle. The CDR3 totals 13 residues. The CDR3 bases are TGTGCCAGCAGTTTATCGCCAGTCTATGGCTACACCTTC. Translated, it gives CASSLSPVYGYTF.

This chain uses TRBV12-5 with TRBJ1-2, with no clear D. The CDR3 has 14 amino acids. Deletions cut 4 bases from V and 6 bases from J, with 15 bases between. Germline lookup yields CDR1 LGHNT and CDR2 FRNRAP. This CDR3 reads CASGSSGVGNGYTF. In DNA, the CDR3 is TGTGCTAGTGGTTCCTCCGGGGTTGGCAATGGCTACACCTTC. Using reference TRBV12-5 and TRBJ1-2 for the parts outside the CDR3, the full variable domain is DARVTQTPRHKVTEMGQEVTMRCQPILGHNTVFWYRQTMMQGLELLAYFRNRAPLDDSGMPKDRFSAEMPDATLATLKIQPSEPRDSAVYFCASGSSGVGNGYTFGSGTRLTVV.

V usage is TRBV19 and J usage is TRBJ2-1, with TRBD2 matching 16 bases. Trimming cost V 6 bases and J 3 bases; bases outside gene matches: 5. The length of the CDR3 is 17 residues. Germline V gene data show CDR1 as LNHDA and CDR2 as SQIVND (reference sequence). The chain's CDR3 is CASRKGTSGRDYNEQFF. CDR3 DNA: TGTGCCAGTAGGAAAGGGACTAGCGGGAGGGACTACAATGAGCAGTTCTTC.

The chain has TRBV28 and TRBJ2-2; the D is unclear. V was shortened by 8 bases and J by 3 bases, with 10 bases between the two germline ends. Per the germline V gene, CDR1 is MDHEN and CDR2 is SYDVKM. The CDR3 consists of 13 residues. The CDR3 loop reads CASWRHDTGELFF. The DNA of the CDR3 is TGTGCCAGCTGGCGACATGACACCGGGGAGCTGTTTTTT.

As to this clone: Other DNA variants within this sample encode the same CDR3. CDR3 DNA: TGTGCCAGTCGACAGGGGAATGAGCAGTTCTTC. Residues: CASRQGNEQFF. The chain couples TRBV19 to TRBJ2-1; TRBD1 matches at 8 bases. CDR1 and CDR2 (germline): LNHDA, SQIVND (reference sequence). V shed 8 bases, J shed 7 bases, and the junction held 1 base outside the gene matches. CDR3 length: 11 amino acids.

The chain joins TRBV9 to TRBJ2-4, with a weak D call TRBD2 (6 bases). The CDR3 covers 13 residues. V lost 3 bases and J lost 14, with 18 bases in between. Germline-derived CDR1 and CDR2 are SGDLS and YYNGEE. The CDR3 is CASSENPREAKYF. CDR3 nucleotide sequence: TGTGCCAGCAGCGAGAACCCTAGGGAGGCGAAGTACTTC. Based on the CDR3 plus reference TRBV9 and TRBJ2-4, the full variable domain is DSGVTQTPKHLITATGQRVTLRCSPRSGDLSVYWYQQSLDQGLQFLIQYYNGEERAKGNILERFSAQQFPDLHSELNLSSLELGDSALYFCASSENPREAKYFGAGTRLSVL.

The chain carries TRBV7-9 and TRBJ2-1, with unresolved D. The CDR3 loop spans 12 amino acids. CDR1 and CDR2 (germline): SEHNR, FQNEAQ (reference sequence). The V and J ends lost 5 bases and 7 bases respectively, with 9 bases between them. The CDR3 here is CASSTRTNEQFF. The DNA of the CDR3 is TGTGCCAGCAGCACACGGACGAATGAGCAGTTCTTC.

The CDR3 loop reads CASSSRTGGLRYEQYF. The CDR3 nucleotides read TGTGCCAGTAGTTCCCGGACAGGGGGCTTACGTTACGAGCAGTACTTC. The chain joins TRBV19 to TRBJ2-7; 11 nucleotides align to TRBD1. Germline values: CDR1 LNHDA, CDR2 SQIVND (reference sequence). The CDR3 is 16 residues long. V trimming: 5 bases; J trimming: 4 bases; junction bases outside the gene matches: 10.

The genes are TRBV6-6 and TRBJ1-2; no definite D call. Germline V lookup: CDR1 MNHNY, CDR2 SVGAGI (reference sequence). V was cut by 0 bases and J by 5 bases, with 13 bases left in between. CDR3 size: 15 residues. The CDR3 nucleotides are TGTGCCAGCAGTTACTCCTCCGCGGCTATTTATGGCTACACCTTC. Amino acids: CASSYSSAAIYGYTF.

The V gene is TRBV30, the J gene TRBJ1-2, with 8 bases matching TRBD1. Unmatched junction bases numbered 10, after V lost 3 bases and J lost 7 bases. Looked up from germline, CDR1 is GTSNPN and CDR2 is SVGIG (reference sequence). The CDR3 contains 14 residues. The CDR3 region has the DNA TGTGCCTGGAGCCCCGACAGGGGTGTGACTGGCTACACCTTC. Amino acid sequence: CAWSPDRGVTGYTF.